The clone carrying this T cell receptor beta chain has at least ten counts. Its antigen is not identified. The data belong to a study of T cells after yellow fever vaccination. Trimming took off 0 bases at V and 0 bases at J, with 16 bases between the two ends. This CDR3 contains 18 residues. Germline V lookup: CDR1 SGHRS, CDR2 YFSETQ. Study-wide findings and caveats: Repertoires sorted by FACS could include abundant clonotypes that are contaminants from the bulk population.

Making TCR cDNA involved 5'RACE template switching, which added UMIs and a universal primer site. TCRdb used MiXCR to reprocess the 5' RACE reads, holding one entry per CDR3 protein. The data contain approximately 120,000 distinct CDR3 sequences, 6% to 8% of them singletons. The sequenced sample was CD4+ T cells sorted from PBMCs, obtained 10 days after the first yellow fever vaccination. This clonotype originated in a man younger than 35 who received the YFV17D yellow fever vaccine. The chain carries TRBV5-1 and TRBJ2-1, with D unresolved. The CDR3 is CASSLGPPGSSSYNEQFF. Here the CDR3 DNA reads TGCGCCAGCAGCTTGGGGCCCCCGGGCTCTAGCTCCTACAATGAGCAGTTCTTC.